This T cell receptor (beta chain) was identified in a study of control samples from healthy donors and cancer patients. The V end lost 0 bases, the J end lost 7 bases, and 15 bases lay between the germline ends. This CDR3 has 15 amino acids. Germline CDR1 LGHNA, CDR2 YNFKEQ. Clones were read by immunoSEQ multiplex PCR, and TCRdb kept only the in-frame ones, dropping some. This table holds roughly 400,000 clones, 75% to 95% found once. The sequencing sample was made of PBMCs. The sequence was collected from a man between 35 and 55 years old with head and neck cancer. V is TRBV4-2 and J is TRBJ1-2, with D possibly being TRBD1 (5 bases). Here the CDR3 reads CASSQDLTGAFGYTF. CDR3 DNA: TGTGCCAGCAGCCAAGATCTTACAGGTGCCTTTGGCTACACCTTC.